This TCR beta chain was sequenced during a study of T cells after yellow fever vaccination. Study outcomes and limitations: Repertoires obtained by FACS sorting could include abundant clonotypes that entered as contaminants from the bulk population.

In making TCR cDNA, 5'RACE template switching added a universal primer site and UMIs to it. TCRdb reprocessed the 5' RACE reads via MiXCR and lists one record per CDR3 protein. The table includes about 140,000 distinct CDR3 sequences, 6.6% detected once. The sample holds many counts of this clonotype. Its antigen is as yet unknown. Germline-derived CDR1 and CDR2 are SGHRS and YFSETQ. This CDR3 comprises 15 residues. After removal of 3 bases from V and 1 base from J, the junction contained 7 bases not matched to a gene. This chain joins TRBV5-1 and TRBJ2-7, with TRBD1 matching 7 bases. The TCR sequence derives from a man aged 25 to 40 who received the YFV17D yellow fever vaccine. The material was CD4+ T cells sorted from PBMCs, obtained 10 days after the yellow fever booster vaccination. CDR3 sequence reads: CASSSWTGASYEQYF. The CDR3 bases are TGCGCCAGCAGCTCCTGGACAGGAGCGTCCTACGAGCAGTACTTC.